Listed below are T cell receptor beta chains from one sample, sequenced in a study of T cell changes during pregnancy in multiple sclerosis. Libraries were prepared by immunoSEQ multiplex PCR; TCRdb keeps only in-frame clonotypes and omits some of them. The data show 65,000 to 90,000 clones, 85% to 95% seen once. Sequencing used peripheral blood, obtained before pregnancy. These receptors were obtained from a female donor with multiple sclerosis, enrolled in a pregnancy study. The CDR3 runs from the conserved cysteine through the conserved F or W. D genes are given only for firm matches. Rows give clone size only sometimes, using once, few, many, or a class for an expanded clone.

clone_size: .; j_call: TRBJ2-7; v_call: TRBV28; d_call: .; cdr3_nt: TGTGCCAGCAGACCTACGGGACTCGGGGACGAGCAGTACTTC; cdr3_aa: CASRPTGLGDEQYF
clone_size: .; j_call: TRBJ2-1; v_call: TRBV6-1; d_call: TRBD2; cdr3_nt: TGTGCCAGCAATCAAGCGGGAGGGCTCAATGAGCAGTTCTTC; cdr3_aa: CASNQAGGLNEQFF
clone_size: .; j_call: TRBJ2-2; v_call: TRBV19; d_call: TRBD1; cdr3_nt: TGTGCCAGTAGTAGCCGGGACAGGGGCCGTGGGCCGGTGACCGGGGAGCTGTTTTTT; cdr3_aa: CASSSRDRGRGPVTGELFF
clone_size: .; j_call: TRBJ2-1; v_call: TRBV6-5; d_call: TRBD1; cdr3_nt: TGTGCCAGCAGTAAACGGACAGGGGTGCTGTTCTTC; cdr3_aa: CASSKRTGVLFF
clone_size: .; j_call: TRBJ2-1; v_call: TRBV7-9; d_call: TRBD2; cdr3_nt: TGTGCCAGCAGCTTAAAAAAAGCGGGATTCGACAATGAGCAGTTCTTC; cdr3_aa: CASSLKKAGFDNEQFF
clone_size: .; j_call: TRBJ2-5; v_call: TRBV2; d_call: .; cdr3_nt: TGTGCCAGCCTAGCATCGACGCCTGTGACCCAGTACTTC; cdr3_aa: CASLASTPVTQYF
clone_size: .; j_call: TRBJ2-4; v_call: TRBV19; d_call: .; cdr3_nt: TGTGCCAGCCGAGAACTAGCCAAAAACATTCAGTACTTC; cdr3_aa: CASRELAKNIQYF
clone_size: few; j_call: TRBJ2-1; v_call: TRBV9; d_call: .; cdr3_nt: TGTGCCAGCAGCGTAGGGAGCTCCTACAATGAGCAGTTCTTC; cdr3_aa: CASSVGSSYNEQFF
clone_size: .; j_call: TRBJ2-1; v_call: TRBV28; d_call: TRBD2; cdr3_nt: TGTGCCAGCAGTATCGGGACTAGCCTTGGTGAGCAGTTCTTC; cdr3_aa: CASSIGTSLGEQFF
clone_size: .; j_call: TRBJ2-1; v_call: TRBV10-3; d_call: TRBD2; cdr3_nt: TGTGCCACCACGACTAGCGGGAGAGAGAATGAGCAGTTCTTC; cdr3_aa: CATTTSGRENEQFF
clone_size: .; j_call: TRBJ2-5; v_call: TRBV25-1; d_call: .; cdr3_nt: TGTGCCAGCAGTGAATCCAGGGGAAGTCAAGAGACCCAGTACTTC; cdr3_aa: CASSESRGSQETQYF
clone_size: .; j_call: TRBJ1-2; v_call: TRBV7-2; d_call: .; cdr3_nt: TGTGCCAGCAGCTTAGAGAGTCGCACCTATGGCTACACCTTC; cdr3_aa: CASSLESRTYGYTF
clone_size: .; j_call: TRBJ2-3; v_call: TRBV5-5; d_call: .; cdr3_nt: TGTGCCAGCAGCTTGTCCACTAGCACAGATACGCAGTATTTT; cdr3_aa: CASSLSTSTDTQYF
clone_size: .; j_call: TRBJ2-7; v_call: TRBV6-5; d_call: .; cdr3_nt: TGTGCCAGCAGTTTTAGCGTTCTTGGCGAGCAGTACTTC; cdr3_aa: CASSFSVLGEQYF
clone_size: once; j_call: TRBJ2-3; v_call: TRBV6-1; d_call: TRBD1; cdr3_nt: TGTGCCAGCAGCTTCCGGGACAGGGATGCCGATACGCAGTATTTT; cdr3_aa: CASSFRDRDADTQYF
clone_size: .; j_call: TRBJ2-3; v_call: TRBV27; d_call: .; cdr3_nt: TGTGCCAGCAGTTTATTCGGTACGCGCACAGATACGCAGTATTTT; cdr3_aa: CASSLFGTRTDTQYF
clone_size: .; j_call: TRBJ2-1; v_call: TRBV9; d_call: .; cdr3_nt: TGTGCCAGCAGCGAGGGGGGACAGAGTTACAATGAGCAGTTCTTC; cdr3_aa: CASSEGGQSYNEQFF
clone_size: .; j_call: TRBJ2-1; v_call: TRBV27; d_call: TRBD1; cdr3_nt: TGTGCCAGCAGTCCCAGTCCCAGGGGGAATGAGCAGTTCTTC; cdr3_aa: CASSPSPRGNEQFF
clone_size: .; j_call: TRBJ2-4; v_call: TRBV2; d_call: TRBD1; cdr3_nt: TGTGCCAGCAGGGGGGACAGGGGGTTTTCCAACATTCAGTACTTC; cdr3_aa: CASRGDRGFSNIQYF
clone_size: .; j_call: TRBJ1-1; v_call: TRBV2; d_call: .; cdr3_nt: TGTGCCAGCAGTGGAGGCAGCCTAGCGAACACTGAAGCTTTCTTT; cdr3_aa: CASSGGSLANTEAFF
clone_size: .; j_call: TRBJ1-1; v_call: TRBV4-1; d_call: .; cdr3_nt: TGCGCCAGCAGCCAAACTTTATTCGTTAACACTGAAGCTTTCTTT; cdr3_aa: CASSQTLFVNTEAFF
clone_size: .; j_call: TRBJ2-5; v_call: TRBV28; d_call: TRBD2; cdr3_nt: TGTGCCAGCAGTTTAAGACGGACTAGCGGGCAATTCCAAGAGACCCAGTACTTC; cdr3_aa: CASSLRRTSGQFQETQYF
clone_size: once; j_call: TRBJ2-7; v_call: TRBV18; d_call: .; cdr3_nt: TGTGCCAGCTCACCTTCAGACTACGAGCAGTACTTC; cdr3_aa: CASSPSDYEQYF
clone_size: .; j_call: TRBJ1-5; v_call: TRBV28; d_call: TRBD1; cdr3_nt: TGTGCCAGCAGTTTAAGAACAGGGGTTGGAAATCAGCCCCAGCATTTT; cdr3_aa: CASSLRTGVGNQPQHF
clone_size: .; j_call: TRBJ2-5; v_call: TRBV4-3; d_call: .; cdr3_nt: TGCGCCAGCAGCCAAGATCCGGTAGCTCAAGAGACCCAGTACTTC; cdr3_aa: CASSQDPVAQETQYF
clone_size: .; j_call: TRBJ2-7; v_call: TRBV27; d_call: .; cdr3_nt: TGTGCCAGCAGTCCCATGACAGTCCACGAGCAGTACTTC; cdr3_aa: CASSPMTVHEQYF
clone_size: once; j_call: TRBJ1-3; v_call: TRBV10-3; d_call: TRBD1; cdr3_nt: TGTGCCATCAGTGGGACGACAGGGGGCACTGGAAACACCATATATTTT; cdr3_aa: CAISGTTGGTGNTIYF
clone_size: .; j_call: TRBJ2-1; v_call: TRBV29-1; d_call: TRBD2; cdr3_nt: TGCAGCGTTGAAAAGACTAGCGGGAGATCCAATGAGCAGTTCTTC; cdr3_aa: CSVEKTSGRSNEQFF
clone_size: .; j_call: TRBJ2-1; v_call: TRBV13; d_call: TRBD2; cdr3_nt: TGTGCCGGAAGGGCTAGCGGGAGTCATGAGCAGTTCTTC; cdr3_aa: CAGRASGSHEQFF
clone_size: .; j_call: TRBJ1-5; v_call: TRBV4-2; d_call: .; cdr3_nt: TGTGCCAGCAGCCAATATACAACGCAAGCACAGGGAGTAGGTAGGGACAATCAGCCCCAGCATTTT; cdr3_aa: CASSQYTTQAQGVGRDNQPQHF
clone_size: once; j_call: TRBJ1-2; v_call: TRBV5-1; d_call: TRBD1; cdr3_nt: TGCGCCAGCAGCGTGGACAGGGGGATTGGCTACACCTTC; cdr3_aa: CASSVDRGIGYTF
clone_size: .; j_call: TRBJ2-5; v_call: TRBV30; d_call: .; cdr3_nt: TGTGCCTGGAGTGTAGCTTATAAGCAAGAGACCCAGTACTTC; cdr3_aa: CAWSVAYKQETQYF
clone_size: .; j_call: TRBJ2-7; v_call: TRBV5-4; d_call: .; cdr3_nt: TGTGCCAGCAGCTTTCTAGAGTCAAACGAGCAGTACTTC; cdr3_aa: CASSFLESNEQYF
clone_size: .; j_call: TRBJ2-1; v_call: TRBV19; d_call: TRBD2; cdr3_nt: TGTGCCAGTAGTTGGACTAGCGGGAGAACTATCAATGAGCAGTTCTTC; cdr3_aa: CASSWTSGRTINEQFF
clone_size: .; j_call: TRBJ1-1; v_call: TRBV27; d_call: TRBD1; cdr3_nt: TGTGCCAGCCTTCCGCGGACAGGGGGACGGACTGAAGCTTTCTTT; cdr3_aa: CASLPRTGGRTEAFF
clone_size: once; j_call: TRBJ2-7; v_call: TRBV4-1; d_call: TRBD2; cdr3_nt: TGCGCCAGCAGCCAAGACTTTCTAGCGGGAGACGACGAGCAGTACTTC; cdr3_aa: CASSQDFLAGDDEQYF
clone_size: .; j_call: TRBJ2-7; v_call: TRBV6-9; d_call: TRBD2; cdr3_nt: TGTGCCAGCAGCCAACCTTCGACTAGCGGGAGCCCCTACGAGCAGTACTTC; cdr3_aa: CASSQPSTSGSPYEQYF
clone_size: few; j_call: TRBJ2-3; v_call: TRBV6-4; d_call: .; cdr3_nt: TGTGCCAGCAGTGAAGGGGGAATGACAGATACGCAGTATTTT; cdr3_aa: CASSEGGMTDTQYF
clone_size: few; j_call: TRBJ1-1; v_call: TRBV4-3; d_call: .; cdr3_nt: TGCGCCAGCAGCCAAGCCTATGCGGGGGACACTGAAGCTTTCTTT; cdr3_aa: CASSQAYAGDTEAFF
clone_size: .; j_call: TRBJ2-7; v_call: TRBV7-9; d_call: .; cdr3_nt: TGTGCCAGCAGCTTAGCCGCAGGGCCCCTAACGGAGCAGTACTTC; cdr3_aa: CASSLAAGPLTEQYF
clone_size: .; j_call: TRBJ2-7; v_call: TRBV19; d_call: TRBD2; cdr3_nt: TGTGCCAGTAGTATACGACTAGCGACCTCCTACGAGCAGTACTTC; cdr3_aa: CASSIRLATSYEQYF
clone_size: .; j_call: TRBJ2-7; v_call: TRBV11-3; d_call: TRBD2; cdr3_nt: TGTGCCAGCAGCTTATGGCGGGAGGCCACCTACGAGCAGTACTTC; cdr3_aa: CASSLWREATYEQYF
clone_size: .; j_call: TRBJ2-3; v_call: TRBV18; d_call: TRBD2; cdr3_nt: TGTGCCAGCTCAGGACAGCGGACTAGCGGGAGACGTGCAGATACGCAGTATTTT; cdr3_aa: CASSGQRTSGRRADTQYF
clone_size: .; j_call: TRBJ1-2; v_call: TRBV29-1; d_call: .; cdr3_nt: TGCAGCGTGGTACATTTAAAGTATGGCTACACCTTC; cdr3_aa: CSVVHLKYGYTF
clone_size: .; j_call: TRBJ2-3; v_call: TRBV2; d_call: .; cdr3_nt: TGTGCCAGCAGTCGGGACACTCCCACAGATACGCAGTATTTT; cdr3_aa: CASSRDTPTDTQYF
clone_size: .; j_call: TRBJ1-2; v_call: TRBV7-9; d_call: TRBD1; cdr3_nt: TGTGCCAGCAGCATTGGACAGGGGGAATATGGCTACACCTTC; cdr3_aa: CASSIGQGEYGYTF
clone_size: .; j_call: TRBJ2-5; v_call: TRBV5-6; d_call: .; cdr3_nt: TGTGCCAGCAGCTTGGTCACGGAGGGGCAGTACTTC; cdr3_aa: CASSLVTEGQYF
clone_size: .; j_call: TRBJ2-7; v_call: TRBV5-4; d_call: .; cdr3_nt: TGTGCCAGCAGCTTGCGTGCGGGCGAGCAGTACTTC; cdr3_aa: CASSLRAGEQYF
clone_size: .; j_call: TRBJ1-5; v_call: TRBV28; d_call: TRBD1; cdr3_nt: TGTGCCAGCAGTTCAGGGGGCGCGGTCCCAGATAGCAATCAGCCCCAGCATTTT; cdr3_aa: CASSSGGAVPDSNQPQHF
clone_size: once; j_call: TRBJ2-7; v_call: TRBV10-2; d_call: .; cdr3_nt: TGCGCCAGCAGTGTTGGGCAGGGGTACGAGCAGTACTTC; cdr3_aa: CASSVGQGYEQYF
clone_size: .; j_call: TRBJ1-5; v_call: TRBV4-1; d_call: .; cdr3_nt: TGCGCCAGCAGCTCGGTGGGACTCAATCAGCCCCAGCATTTT; cdr3_aa: CASSSVGLNQPQHF
clone_size: once; j_call: TRBJ1-2; v_call: TRBV25-1; d_call: .; cdr3_nt: TGTGCCAGCAGTGAAATCGAGACACCACCCGATAACTATGGCTACACCTTC; cdr3_aa: CASSEIETPPDNYGYTF
clone_size: .; j_call: TRBJ2-1; v_call: TRBV7-9; d_call: TRBD2; cdr3_nt: TGTGCCAGCAGCTTGGGACTAGCGGGGACAAATGAGCAGTTCTTC; cdr3_aa: CASSLGLAGTNEQFF
clone_size: .; j_call: TRBJ2-2; v_call: TRBV7-2; d_call: .; cdr3_nt: TGTGCCAGCAGCTTCGGCACCGGGGAGCTGTTTTTT; cdr3_aa: CASSFGTGELFF
clone_size: .; j_call: TRBJ1-6; v_call: TRBV9; d_call: .; cdr3_nt: TGTGCCAGCAGCTTAAGGGACTCGAGCTACTCACCCCTCCACTTT; cdr3_aa: CASSLRDSSYSPLHF
clone_size: .; j_call: TRBJ1-1; v_call: TRBV15; d_call: .; cdr3_nt: TGTGCCACCAGCAATCTAGAAGCGGGGGTGAACACTGAAGCTTTCTTT; cdr3_aa: CATSNLEAGVNTEAFF
clone_size: .; j_call: TRBJ1-2; v_call: TRBV11-3; d_call: TRBD1; cdr3_nt: TGTGCCAGCAGCTTAGGGGGGGACAGCCCTAACTATGGCTACACCTTC; cdr3_aa: CASSLGGDSPNYGYTF
clone_size: .; j_call: TRBJ2-3; v_call: TRBV7-9; d_call: .; cdr3_nt: TGTGCCAGCAGCTTAGCCTTAACAGATACGCAGTATTTT; cdr3_aa: CASSLALTDTQYF
clone_size: .; j_call: TRBJ1-2; v_call: TRBV19; d_call: TRBD1; cdr3_nt: TGTGCCAGTAGTCCTCCGGGACAGACCAGGGGCTACACCTTC; cdr3_aa: CASSPPGQTRGYTF